Shown below are 17 T cell receptor beta chains from a single sample sequenced in a study of cytomegalovirus exposure and HLA in healthy donors. PCR employed 60 Vbeta and 13 Jbeta primers. Clones were sequenced by immunoSEQ multiplex PCR, and TCRdb holds only the in-frame ones, with some missing. Here the sample spans 120,000 or so clones, 76% being singletons. Sequenced input: PBMCs. The receptor set was obtained from a young man in good health and CMV-seropositive.

V and J are TRBV19 and TRBJ2-7, with TRBD1 matching over 7 bases. Germline loops: CDR1 LNHDA, CDR2 SQIVND (reference sequence). V lost 6 bases and J lost 3; bases outside the gene matches: 8. The CDR3 totals 14 residues. CDR3 sequence reads: CASSPAAGGYEQYF. The CDR3 region has the DNA TGTGCCAGTAGCCCGGCGGCAGGGGGCTACGAGCAGTACTTC.

J is TRBJ2-5 and V is TRBV5-6; a weak D match, TRBD2 (6 bases). Near its end, the DNA agrees better with TRBJ2-7, so the J call may be wrong. CDR1 and CDR2 (germline): SGHDT, YYEEEE. The CDR3 is 15 amino acids. CDR3 sequence: CASSRAASATYEQYF. The CDR3 DNA follows: TGTGCCAGCAGCCGAGCCGCTAGCGCGACCTACGAGCAGTACTTC.

The chain is built from TRBV10-1 and TRBJ2-1; 7 nucleotides match TRBD1. The CDR3 spans 16 residues. CDR1 and CDR2 from the germline V gene are WNHNN and SYGVQD (reference sequence). V shed 3 bases and J 5 bases; nucleotides not matched to a gene: 10. The CDR3 protein is CASSDSQGVGHNEQFF. The DNA of the CDR3 is TGCGCCAGCAGTGACTCGCAGGGGGTAGGCCACAATGAGCAGTTCTTC.

The CDR3 sequence: CASSDGQQQFF. The CDR3 region has the DNA TGTGCCAGCAGTGATGGACAGCAGCAGTTCTTC. The chain is built from TRBV27 and TRBJ2-1; tentative D call: TRBD1 (6 bases). CDR1 is MNHEY and CDR2 is SMNVEV in the germline V gene (reference sequence). Between the trimmed V and J ends, which lost 5 bases and 11 bases, there was a span of 10 bases. This CDR3 is 11 amino acids long.

The V gene is TRBV27, the J gene TRBJ1-6; 8 nucleotides agree with TRBD1. V lost 4 bases and J lost 7; bases outside the gene matches: 3. This CDR3 spans 14 amino acids. Germline V gives CDR1 MNHEY, CDR2 SMNVEV (reference sequence). This CDR3 reads CASSYGTGNSPLHF. In DNA form, the CDR3 reads TGTGCCAGCAGTTATGGGACAGGCAATTCACCCCTCCACTTT.

The J gene is TRBJ2-5, the V gene TRBV6-5, with TRBD2 as a possible D gene (6 bases). V was clipped by 6 bases and J by 7 bases, with 12 bases between them. The CDR3 runs 12 residues. Germline CDR1 reads MNHEY; CDR2 reads SVGAGI. The CDR3 protein is CASSRVGGTQYF. CDR3 nucleotides: TGTGCCAGCAGCCGAGTGGGGGGGACCCAGTACTTC.

In its sample, this clone was seen a few times. The chain couples TRBV30 to TRBJ1-6; tentative D call: TRBD1 (5 bases). V lost 8 bases to trimming and J lost 9 bases, with 17 bases between them. This CDR3 has 13 amino acids. The germline CDR1 and CDR2 sequences are GTSNPN and SVGIG (reference sequence). The CDR3 is CARRLRGGSPLHF. In DNA, the CDR3 is TGTGCCCGAAGGTTAAGGGGAGGTTCACCCCTCCACTTT.

This clone has a single count. J is TRBJ2-1 and V is TRBV28, with 15 bases matching TRBD2. CDR1 and CDR2 from the germline V gene are MDHEN and SYDVKM. The V and J ends lost 4 bases and 8 bases, in that order; junction bases with no gene match: 3. The CDR3 is 15 residues long. In nucleotides, the CDR3 is TGTGCCAGCAGTTGGACTAGCGGGGGGGCCTATGAGCAGTTCTTC. Protein: CASSWTSGGAYEQFF. Full variable domain (outside the CDR3, taken from reference TRBV28 and TRBJ2-1): DVKVTQSSRYLVKRTGEKVFLECVQDMDHENMFWYRQDPGLGLRLIYFSYDVKMKEKGDIPEGYSVSREKKERFSLILESASTNQTSMYLCASSWTSGGAYEQFFGPGTRLTVL.

This clone was counted ten times or more. The chain is built from TRBV19 and TRBJ2-2; tentative D call: TRBD2 (5 bases). The V gene lost 8 bases and the J gene lost 5 bases, with 6 bases spanning the gap. The germline gives CDR1 LNHDA, CDR2 SQIVND (reference sequence). This CDR3 region has 11 residues. The CDR3 is CASRGTGELFF. The DNA for the CDR3 is TGTGCCAGTCGAGGGACCGGGGAGCTGTTTTTT.

The chain links TRBV6-6 to TRBJ1-2; no clear D gene. The CDR3 length is 14 residues. Germline CDR1 is MNHNY and CDR2 is SVGAGI (reference sequence). V was pared by 0 bases and J by 6 bases, with 11 bases between. The CDR3 loop reads CASSYSNVQHGYTF. The DNA of the CDR3 is TGTGCCAGCAGTTACTCTAACGTACAACATGGCTACACCTTC.

The chain carries TRBV28 and TRBJ1-6; possible D gene TRBD1, 6 bases. The germline CDR1 and CDR2 sequences are MDHEN and SYDVKM. The ends were cut back, 5 bases at V and 6 bases at J, with 11 bases in the middle. The CDR3 covers 14 residues. CDR3 residues: CASSTGSGNSPLHF. CDR3 DNA sequence: TGTGCCAGCAGTACAGGGAGTGGTAATTCACCCCTCCACTTT.

This clone was counted between two and nine times. The genes are TRBV6-5 and TRBJ1-6; D gene uncertain. The CDR3 contains 13 residues. Trimming left V 2 bases short and J 8 bases short, with 7 bases between. CDR1 is MNHEY, CDR2 SVGAGI, per germline. CDR3 region: CASSYGRDSPLHF. CDR3 DNA sequence: TGTGCCAGCAGTTACGGGAGAGATTCACCCCTCCACTTT.

This clone was recorded a few times. V is TRBV7-6 and J is TRBJ1-2; 7 bases agree with TRBD1. V lost 10 bases and J lost 2; bases outside the gene matches: 4. The CDR3 loop spans 12 amino acids. CDR1 and CDR2 from the germline V gene are SGHVS and FNYEAQ. The DNA for the CDR3 is TGTGCCATCTCCAGGGGGAACTATGGCTACACCTTC. Translated: CAISRGNYGYTF. The full variable domain, with the rest looked up from reference TRBV7-6 and TRBJ1-2, is GAGVSQSPRYKVTKRGQDVALRCDPISGHVSLYWYRQALGQGPEFLTYFNYEAQQDKSGLPNDRFSAERPEGSISTLTIQRTEQRDSAMYRCAISRGNYGYTFGSGTRLTVV.

CDR3 coding DNA: TGTGCCAGCAGCCCGGGACAGGGGAGGACAGATACGCAGTATTTT. Translated: CASSPGQGRTDTQYF. The chain carries TRBV7-9 and TRBJ2-3; 10 bases fit TRBD1. The CDR3 runs to 15 residues. After removal of 5 bases from V and 3 bases from J, the junction contained 5 bases not matched to a gene. Germline V gene lookup returns CDR1 SEHNR and CDR2 FQNEAQ (reference sequence). The full variable domain, completed using reference TRBV7-9 and TRBJ2-3, is DTGVSQNPRHKITKRGQNVTFRCDPISEHNRLYWYRQTLGQGPEFLTYFQNEAQLEKSRLLSDRFSAERPKGSFSTLEIQRTEQGDSAMYLCASSPGQGRTDTQYFGPGTRLTVL.

This clone was detected only once. The chain couples TRBV5-4 to TRBJ2-2; TRBD2 matches 8 bases. Germline assignment: CDR1 SGHNT and CDR2 YYREEE (reference sequence). V was clipped by 4 bases and J by 7 bases; unmatched bases: 9. There are 15 residues in the CDR3. The CDR3 sequence: CASSTPGGPGGELFF. The CDR3 DNA is TGTGCCAGCAGCACCCCGGGGGGGCCTGGCGGGGAGCTGTTTTTT.

The chain uses TRBV7-2 and TRBJ2-5, with D possibly being TRBD2 (5 bases). The DNA matches TRBJ2-7 better at its end, which makes the J call doubtful. The CDR3 consists of 14 residues. From germline, CDR1 is SGHTA and CDR2 FQGNSA. The CDR3 nucleotides read TGTGCCAGCAGCCTTGCTGGGGAGCCTTACGAGCAGTACTTC. Amino acid sequence: CASSLAGEPYEQYF.

The genes are TRBV19 and TRBJ1-1, with a weak D call TRBD1 (5 bases). Trimming removed 2 bases from V and 3 bases from J, with 10 bases in between. CDR3 length: 14 amino acids. Germline V gene data show CDR1 as LNHDA and CDR2 as SQIVND (reference sequence). The CDR3 region is CASSISGFYTEAFF. The CDR3 region has the DNA TGTGCCAGTAGTATATCAGGGTTCTACACTGAAGCTTTCTTT.